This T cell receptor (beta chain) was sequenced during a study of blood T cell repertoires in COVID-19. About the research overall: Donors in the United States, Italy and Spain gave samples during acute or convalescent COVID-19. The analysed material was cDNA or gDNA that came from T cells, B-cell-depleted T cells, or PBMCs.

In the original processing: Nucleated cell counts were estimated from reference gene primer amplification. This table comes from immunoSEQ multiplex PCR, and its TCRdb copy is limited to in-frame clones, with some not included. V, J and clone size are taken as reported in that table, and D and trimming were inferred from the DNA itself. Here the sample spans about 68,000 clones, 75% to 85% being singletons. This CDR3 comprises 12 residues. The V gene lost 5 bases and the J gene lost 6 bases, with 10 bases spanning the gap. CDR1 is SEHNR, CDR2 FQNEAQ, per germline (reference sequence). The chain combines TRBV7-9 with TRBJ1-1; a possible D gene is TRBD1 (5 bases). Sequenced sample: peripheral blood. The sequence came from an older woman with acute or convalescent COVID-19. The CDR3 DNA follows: TGTGCCAGCAGCCCACAGGTCCCTGAAGCTTTCTTT. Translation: CASSPQVPEAFF.